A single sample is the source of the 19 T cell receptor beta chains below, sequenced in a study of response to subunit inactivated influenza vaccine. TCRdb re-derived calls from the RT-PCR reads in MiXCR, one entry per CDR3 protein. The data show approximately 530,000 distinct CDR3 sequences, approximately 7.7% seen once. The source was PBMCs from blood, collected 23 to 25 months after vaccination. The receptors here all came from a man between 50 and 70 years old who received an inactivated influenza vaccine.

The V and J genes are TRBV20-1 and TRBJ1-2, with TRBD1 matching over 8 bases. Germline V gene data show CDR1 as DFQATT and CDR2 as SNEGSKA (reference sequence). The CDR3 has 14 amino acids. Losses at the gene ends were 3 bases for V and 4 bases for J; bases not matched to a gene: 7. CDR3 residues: CSASAGGESYGYTF. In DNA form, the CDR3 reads TGCAGTGCTAGCGCAGGGGGCGAGAGCTATGGCTACACCTTC.

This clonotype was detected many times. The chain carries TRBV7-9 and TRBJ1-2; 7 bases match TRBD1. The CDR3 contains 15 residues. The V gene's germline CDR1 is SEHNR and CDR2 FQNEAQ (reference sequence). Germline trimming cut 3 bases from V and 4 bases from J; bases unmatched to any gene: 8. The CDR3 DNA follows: TGTGCCAGCAGCTTCGGGGGACAGCTACTCTATGGCTACACCTTC. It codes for CASSFGGQLLYGYTF. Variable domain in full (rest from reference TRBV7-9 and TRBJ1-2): DTGVSQNPRHKITKRGQNVTFRCDPISEHNRLYWYRQTLGQGPEFLTYFQNEAQLEKSRLLSDRFSAERPKGSFSTLEIQRTEQGDSAMYLCASSFGGQLLYGYTFGSGTRLTVV.

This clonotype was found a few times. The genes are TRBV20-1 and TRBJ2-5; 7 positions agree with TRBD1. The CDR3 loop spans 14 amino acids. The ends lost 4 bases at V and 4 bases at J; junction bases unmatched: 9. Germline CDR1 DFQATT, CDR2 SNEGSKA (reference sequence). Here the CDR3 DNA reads TGCAGTGCTATAGGACAGGCGCAGCGAGAGACCCAGTACTTC. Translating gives CSAIGQAQRETQYF.

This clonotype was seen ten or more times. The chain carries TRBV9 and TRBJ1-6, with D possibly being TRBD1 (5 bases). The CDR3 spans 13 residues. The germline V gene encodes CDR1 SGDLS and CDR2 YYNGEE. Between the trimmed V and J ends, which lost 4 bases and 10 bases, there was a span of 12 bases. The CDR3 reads CASSPPRGSPLHF. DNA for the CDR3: TGTGCCAGCAGCCCCCCCCGGGGCTCACCCCTCCACTTT.

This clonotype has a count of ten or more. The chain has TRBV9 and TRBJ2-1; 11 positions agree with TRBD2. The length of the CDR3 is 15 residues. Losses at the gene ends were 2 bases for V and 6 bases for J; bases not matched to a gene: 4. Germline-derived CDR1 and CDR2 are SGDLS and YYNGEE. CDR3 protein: CASSVSGTSGNEQFF. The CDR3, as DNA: TGTGCCAGCAGCGTTAGTGGGACTAGCGGCAATGAGCAGTTCTTC.

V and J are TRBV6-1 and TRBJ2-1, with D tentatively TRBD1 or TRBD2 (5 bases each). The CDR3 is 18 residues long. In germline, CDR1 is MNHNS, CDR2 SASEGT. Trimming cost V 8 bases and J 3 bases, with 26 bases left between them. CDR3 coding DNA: TGTGCCAGCGATATCAATAACCGGGGCGGCGTATTCTACAATGAGCAGTTCTTC. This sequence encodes CASDINNRGGVFYNEQFF.

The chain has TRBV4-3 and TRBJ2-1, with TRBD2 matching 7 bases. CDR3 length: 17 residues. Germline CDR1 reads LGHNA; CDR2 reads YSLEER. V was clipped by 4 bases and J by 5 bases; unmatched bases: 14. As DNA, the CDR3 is TGCGCCAGCAGCCCCCGCCTAGCGGCCACTCGACACAATGAGCAGTTCTTC. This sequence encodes CASSPRLAATRHNEQFF.

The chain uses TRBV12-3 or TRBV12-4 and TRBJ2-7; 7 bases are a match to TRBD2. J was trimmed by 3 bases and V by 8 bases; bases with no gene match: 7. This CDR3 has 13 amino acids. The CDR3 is CASRPTSSYEQYF. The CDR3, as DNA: TGTGCCAGCCGCCCGACTAGCAGCTACGAGCAGTACTTC.

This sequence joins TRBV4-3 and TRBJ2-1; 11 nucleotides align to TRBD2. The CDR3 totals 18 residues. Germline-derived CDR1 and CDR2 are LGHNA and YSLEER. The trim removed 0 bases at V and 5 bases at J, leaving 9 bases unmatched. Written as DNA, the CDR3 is TGCGCCAGCAGCCAAGAACCCCCTAGCGGGAGGCGGAACAATGAGCAGTTCTTC. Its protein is CASSQEPPSGRRNNEQFF.

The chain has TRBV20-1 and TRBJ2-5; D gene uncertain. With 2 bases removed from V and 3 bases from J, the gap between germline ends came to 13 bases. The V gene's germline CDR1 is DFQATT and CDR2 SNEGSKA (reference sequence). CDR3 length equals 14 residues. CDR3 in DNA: TGCAGTGCTAGAAGATATGGTGGAGAAGAGACCCAGTACTTC. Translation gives CSARRYGGEETQYF.

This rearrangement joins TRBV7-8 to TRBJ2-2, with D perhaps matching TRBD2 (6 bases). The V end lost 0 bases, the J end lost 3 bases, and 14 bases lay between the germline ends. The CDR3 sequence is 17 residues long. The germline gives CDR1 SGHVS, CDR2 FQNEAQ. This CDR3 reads CASSLATGGTDTGELFF. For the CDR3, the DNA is TGTGCCAGCAGCTTAGCAACGGGCGGGACCGACACCGGGGAGCTGTTTTTT.

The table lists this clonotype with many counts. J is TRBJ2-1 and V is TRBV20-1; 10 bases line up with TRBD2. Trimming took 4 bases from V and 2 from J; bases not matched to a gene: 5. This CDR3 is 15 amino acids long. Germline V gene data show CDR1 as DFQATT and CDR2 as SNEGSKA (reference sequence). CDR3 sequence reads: CSAKLAGGPYNEQFF. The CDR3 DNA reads TGCAGTGCTAAGTTAGCGGGGGGCCCCTACAATGAGCAGTTCTTC.

As DNA, the CDR3 is TGCGCCAGCAGCTTCAGGCTGAACACTGAAGCTTTCTTT. Translation: CASSFRLNTEAFF. The chain couples TRBV5-1 to TRBJ1-1; D gene uncertain. V dropped 2 bases and J dropped 0 bases, with 5 bases sitting between them. The CDR3 contains 13 residues. From germline, CDR1 is SGHRS and CDR2 YFSETQ.

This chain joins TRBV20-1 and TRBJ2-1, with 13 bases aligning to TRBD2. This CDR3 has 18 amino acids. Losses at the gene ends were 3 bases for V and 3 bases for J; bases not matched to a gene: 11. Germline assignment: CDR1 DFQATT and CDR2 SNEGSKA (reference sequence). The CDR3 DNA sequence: TGCAGTGCTAGTCGGTTACTAGCGGGAGGGTTGGGCTACAATGAGCAGTTCTTC. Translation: CSASRLLAGGLGYNEQFF.

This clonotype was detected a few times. As DNA, the CDR3 is TGTGCCAGCAGTTACTCGAACGTCCTGACTTTC. This translates into CASSYSNVLTF. The genes are TRBV6-6 and TRBJ2-6; no clear D. The CDR3 contains 11 residues. In germline, CDR1 is MNHNY, CDR2 SVGAGI (reference sequence). V lost 0 bases and J lost 10, with 1 base in between.

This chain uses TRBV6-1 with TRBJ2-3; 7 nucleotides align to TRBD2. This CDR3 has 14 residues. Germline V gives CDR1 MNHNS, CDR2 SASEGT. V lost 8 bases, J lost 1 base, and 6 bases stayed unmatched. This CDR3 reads CASRGEARTDTQYF. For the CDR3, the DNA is TGTGCCAGCCGGGGGGAGGCCCGCACAGATACGCAGTATTTT.

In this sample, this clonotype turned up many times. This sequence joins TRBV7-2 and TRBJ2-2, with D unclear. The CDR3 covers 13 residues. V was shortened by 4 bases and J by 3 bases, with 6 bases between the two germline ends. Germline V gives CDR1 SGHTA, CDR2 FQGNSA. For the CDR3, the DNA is TGTGCCAGCAGCTGGGGTGACACCGGGGAGCTGTTTTTT. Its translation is CASSWGDTGELFF.

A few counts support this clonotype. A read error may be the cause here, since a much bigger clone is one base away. CDR3 bases: TGCAGCGTTGTTGGGCTAGTGGGAGGCTACGAGCAGTACTTC. Protein sequence: CSVVGLVGGYEQYF. J is TRBJ2-7 and V is TRBV29-1, with D possibly being TRBD2 (6 bases). Germline V gene sequence: CDR1 SQVTM, CDR2 ANQGSEA. V lost 4 bases and J 3 bases, leaving 16 bases between the germline ends. The CDR3 is made up of 14 amino acids.

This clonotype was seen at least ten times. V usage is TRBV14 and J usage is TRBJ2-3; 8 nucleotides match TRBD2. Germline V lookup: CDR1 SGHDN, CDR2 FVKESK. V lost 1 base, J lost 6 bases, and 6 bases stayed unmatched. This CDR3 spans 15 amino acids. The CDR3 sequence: CASSQGTGGPDTQYF. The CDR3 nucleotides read TGTGCCAGCAGCCAAGGAACGGGAGGGCCTGATACGCAGTATTTT.